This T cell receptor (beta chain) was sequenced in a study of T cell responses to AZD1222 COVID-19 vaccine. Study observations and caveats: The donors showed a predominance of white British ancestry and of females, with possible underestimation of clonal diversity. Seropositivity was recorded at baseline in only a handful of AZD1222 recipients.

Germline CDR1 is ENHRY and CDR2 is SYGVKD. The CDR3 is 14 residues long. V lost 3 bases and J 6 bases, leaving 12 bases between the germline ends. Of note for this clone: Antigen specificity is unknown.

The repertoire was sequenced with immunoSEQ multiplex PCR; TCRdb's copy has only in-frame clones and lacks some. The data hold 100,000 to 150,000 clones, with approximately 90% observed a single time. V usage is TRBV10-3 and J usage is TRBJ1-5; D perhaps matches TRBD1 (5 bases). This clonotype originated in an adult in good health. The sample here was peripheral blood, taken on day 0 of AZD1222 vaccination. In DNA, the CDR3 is TGTGCCATCAGTGAATTGGAGGGGTTTCAGCCCCAGCATTTT. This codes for CAISELEGFQPQHF.